A single count supports the clone carrying this T cell receptor (beta chain). What it recognizes is unknown. The germline gene is not matched at one end of the junction; a read error may be the cause. This specimen belongs to a study of tumor-infiltrating lymphocytes in primary liver carcinoma. Germline assignment: CDR1 SGHAT and CDR2 FQNNGV. CDR3 length: 15 residues. Unsorted bulk tissue, about 19-32 mg of it, served as the source for co-extraction of RNA and DNA. The template, around 520 ng total RNA, yielded TCR beta cDNA made with a constant-region primer. Slightly modified ARM-PCR with three nested multiplex PCR rounds yielded TCR beta libraries. TRBV1-TRBV30 forward primers paired with a C-beta reverse primer drove the first two PCR rounds, ten to eleven cycles each. TCRdb passed the multiplex PCR reads through MiXCR, listing each CDR3 protein once. The table lists 100,000 or so distinct CDR3 sequences, 80% to 85% of them singletons.

Findings and limits, study-wide: Overlap between tumor regions exceeded overlap of tumor with adjacent tissue or blood.

The sequenced material came from liver tumor tissue from sampling region 3. Subset defined: tumor region T3, left-lateral pole. The origin of this receptor is a man between 35 and 55 years old with primary liver carcinoma and hepatitis B virus infection. The V and J genes are TRBV11-2 and TRBJ2-7, with D unclear. The DNA of the CDR3 is TGTGCCAGTAGCTTACTATGGACGTGGGAAAACGAGCAGTACTTC. Translated: CASSLLWTWENEQYF.